The 20 T cell receptor beta chains below were found in one sample sequenced in a study of CD4 T cells in relation to SARS-CoV-2 and coronaviruses. No antigen is known for these receptors. Some clones are missing from TCRdb's copy, which holds only in-frame ones; the method was immunoSEQ multiplex PCR. Seen here are around 28,000 clones, more than 65% observed once, and the top ten hold 3.4%. The sample comprised memory CD4+ T cells from PBMCs, cultured in vitro. These receptors all stem from an adult with COVID-19.

The rearrangement joins TRBV27 to TRBJ1-4; D possibly corresponds to TRBD1 (5 bases). Germline V lookup: CDR1 MNHEY, CDR2 SMNVEV (reference sequence). V lost 6 bases and J 4 bases, leaving 12 bases between the germline ends. The CDR3 sequence is 14 residues long. DNA of the CDR3: TGTGCCAGCAGCTACGGGGGATTTAATGAAAAACTGTTTTTT. Amino acids: CASSYGGFNEKLFF. Supplemented by reference TRBV27 and TRBJ1-4, the full variable domain reads EAQVTQNPRYLITVTGKKLTVTCSQNMNHEYMSWYRQDPGLGLRQIYYSMNVEVTDKGDVPEGYKVSRKEKRNFPLILESPSPNQTSLYFCASSYGGFNEKLFFGSGTQLSVL.

This rearrangement joins TRBV13 to TRBJ2-1; TRBD2 matches 10 bases. Germline lookup yields CDR1 PRHDT and CDR2 FYEKMQ (reference sequence). Trimming removed 5 bases from V and 4 bases from J; junction bases left unmatched: 11. This CDR3 has 17 amino acids. Written as DNA, the CDR3 is TGTGCCAGCAGCCTCGGACTAGCGGCAACACCTTACAATGAGCAGTTCTTC. Residues: CASSLGLAATPYNEQFF. The full variable domain, its missing parts supplied by reference TRBV13 and TRBJ2-1, is AAGVIQSPRHLIKEKRETATLKCYPIPRHDTVYWYQQGPGQDPQFLISFYEKMQSDKGSIPDRFSAQQFSDYHSELNMSSLELGDSALYFCASSLGLAATPYNEQFFGPGTRLTVL.

The chain uses TRBV9 and TRBJ2-7; D is undetermined. CDR3 length: 12 residues. V was shortened by 3 bases and J by 0 bases, with 4 bases between the two germline ends. Per germline, CDR1 SGDLS and CDR2 YYNGEE. Here the CDR3 DNA reads TGTGCCAGCAGCGGAAGCTCCTACGAGCAGTACTTC. Protein sequence: CASSGSSYEQYF.

The V and J genes are TRBV11-2 and TRBJ1-1, with a tentative D call TRBD1 (5 bases). V gave up 4 bases and J gave up 7 bases, with 10 bases separating them. Germline loops: CDR1 SGHAT, CDR2 FQNNGV. This CDR3 has 12 residues. The CDR3 DNA is TGTGCCAGCAGCTGGGGGGTCGATGAAGCTTTCTTT. Protein product: CASSWGVDEAFF.

This chain joins TRBV5-1 and TRBJ1-6, with D perhaps matching TRBD1 (5 bases). Germline V lookup: CDR1 SGHRS, CDR2 YFSETQ. V dropped 3 bases and J dropped 8 bases, with 12 bases sitting between them. This CDR3 is built from 14 residues. As DNA, the CDR3 is TGCGCCAGCAGCTCGGGACGCTTCGATTCACCCCTCCACTTT. Translated, it gives CASSSGRFDSPLHF.

The rearrangement links TRBV15 to TRBJ2-3; D unclear. The V gene's germline CDR1 is LNHNV and CDR2 YYDKDF (reference sequence). V lost 4 bases and J 2 bases, leaving 4 bases between the germline ends. This CDR3 spans 12 amino acids. CDR3 region: CATSTNTDTQYF. CDR3 DNA sequence: TGTGCCACCAGCACCAACACAGATACGCAGTATTTT. Combining the CDR3 with reference TRBV15 and TRBJ2-3 gives the whole variable domain DAMVIQNPRYQVTQFGKPVTLSCSQTLNHNVMYWYQQKSSQAPKLLFHYYDKDFNNEADTPDNFQSRRPNTSFCFLDIRSPGLGDTAMYLCATSTNTDTQYFGPGTRLTVL.

V is TRBV5-4 and J is TRBJ2-3, with 10 bases matching TRBD2. Per germline, CDR1 SGHNT and CDR2 YYREEE (reference sequence). This CDR3 has 19 residues. V was pared by 1 base and J by 7 bases, with 18 bases of the junction left unmatched. CDR3 sequence: CASSLPLAGAPRLLNTQYF. CDR3 DNA sequence: TGTGCCAGCAGCTTGCCTCTAGCGGGAGCACCAAGGTTATTAAATACGCAGTATTTT.

A remark on this clone: One junction end does not reproduce the germline sequence, and a read error may be involved. Other nucleotide sequences in the sample specify the same CDR3. The rearrangement joins TRBV7-2 to TRBJ2-7; 9 bases fit TRBD2. The CDR3 is 13 residues long. The germline CDR1 and CDR2 sequences are SGHTA and FQGNSA. This CDR3 is CASSWTSAYEQYF. CDR3 bases: TGTGCTAGCAGCTGGACTAGCGCCTACGAGCAGTACTTC.

The rearrangement uses TRBV7-3 and TRBJ1-1; unclear D gene. CDR1 and CDR2 (germline): SGHTA, FQGTGA. V gave up 5 bases and J gave up 1 base, with 8 bases separating them. The CDR3 runs 13 residues. CDR3 bases: TGTGCCAGCAGCCCGGGCCCGAACACTGAAGCTTTCTTT. It encodes CASSPGPNTEAFF.

V is TRBV4-1 and J is TRBJ2-5; 11 bases map to TRBD1. CDR1 MGHRA and CDR2 YSYEKL come from the germline V gene. V lost 5 bases and J lost 6; bases outside the gene matches: 8. The CDR3 runs 15 residues. The chain's CDR3 is CASSFRTGGEQTQYF. The CDR3 DNA reads as TGCGCCAGCAGCTTTCGGACAGGGGGCGAACAGACCCAGTACTTC.

This clone showed up just a few times. The chain combines TRBV4-2 with TRBJ2-3; D is unclear. CDR1 and CDR2 from the germline V gene are LGHNA and YNFKEQ. Trimming removed 0 bases at V and 5 bases at J, with 12 bases between. This CDR3 comprises 15 residues. The DNA for the CDR3 is TGTGCCAGCAGCCAAGAAACAGCTAGAGAAGATACGCAGTATTTT. Translated: CASSQETAREDTQYF.

The chain has TRBV3-1 (or the pseudogene TRBV3-2) and TRBJ2-2; a weak D match, TRBD1 (6 bases). V lost 3 bases, J lost 6 bases, and 14 bases lay in between. The germline V gene has CDR1 LGHDT and CDR2 YNNKEL (reference sequence). This CDR3 is built from 15 residues. The CDR3 reads CASSHQQGRPGELFF. CDR3 in DNA: TGTGCCAGCAGCCATCAACAGGGTAGGCCCGGGGAGCTGTTTTTT.

The V call is TRBV6-5, the J call TRBJ2-5, with TRBD2 matching 14 bases. Looked up from germline, CDR1 is MNHEY and CDR2 is SVGAGI. V dropped 6 bases and J dropped 4; count of bases not matched to a gene: 4. The CDR3 runs 15 residues. This chain's CDR3 is CASSPGLAGGETQYF. CDR3 nucleotide sequence: TGTGCCAGCAGCCCCGGACTAGCGGGAGGAGAGACCCAGTACTTC.

This clone was seen more than once but under ten times. The chain couples TRBV3-1 (or the pseudogene TRBV3-2) to TRBJ1-2; D uncertain. The germline CDR1 and CDR2 sequences are LGHDT and YNNKEL (reference sequence). V was clipped by 0 bases and J by 6 bases, with 5 bases between them. The CDR3 is 12 residues long. CDR3 amino acids: CASSQEWDGYTF. The CDR3 DNA reads as TGTGCCAGCAGCCAAGAGTGGGATGGCTACACCTTC.

V is TRBV25-1 and J is TRBJ1-2, with TRBD1 matching over 7 bases. CDR1 and CDR2 (germline): MGHDK, SYGVNS. With 0 bases clipped from V and 8 bases from J, the junction kept 6 bases outside the gene matches. The CDR3 spans 14 residues. CDR3 loop: CASSEYPHRGGYTF. DNA of the CDR3: TGTGCCAGCAGTGAATATCCGCACAGGGGCGGCTACACCTTC.

The genes are TRBV7-2 and TRBJ2-2, with D possibly being TRBD2 (6 bases). CDR3 length: 15 amino acids. Germline CDR1 and CDR2: SGHTA and FQGNSA. V lost 0 bases, J lost 4 bases, and 9 bases lay in between. CDR3 protein: CASSLATSATGELFF. The CDR3 DNA sequence: TGTGCCAGCAGCTTAGCGACTAGTGCCACCGGGGAGCTGTTTTTT.

V gene TRBV4-3 combines with J gene TRBJ1-6, with 9 nucleotides matching TRBD1. Trimming cost V 8 bases and J 9 bases; bases outside gene matches: 8. CDR1 is LGHNA, CDR2 YSLEER, per germline. The CDR3 totals 14 residues. The CDR3 DNA follows: TGCGCCAGCCGTCCGGGACAGGGAGTTTCACCCCTCCACTTT. Translated, it gives CASRPGQGVSPLHF.

This rearrangement joins TRBV9 to TRBJ1-1, with D uncertain. CDR3 length equals 13 residues. V was clipped by 4 bases and J by 5 bases, with 12 bases between them. The germline V gene has CDR1 SGDLS and CDR2 YYNGEE. The CDR3 bases are TGTGCCAGCAGCTTTTCCAGCGAAACTGAAGCTTTCTTT. Translating gives CASSFSSETEAFF.

The CDR3 sequence is CSASRGQAEEKLFF. The CDR3 DNA is TGCAGTGCTAGTCGCGGGCAGGCTGAAGAAAAACTGTTTTTT. The chain has TRBV20-1 and TRBJ1-4; D is ambiguous. The germline V and J ends were trimmed by 3 bases and 8 bases, with 16 bases remaining between them. The V gene's germline CDR1 is DFQATT and CDR2 SNEGSKA (reference sequence). This CDR3 is 14 amino acids long.

V and J are TRBV6-6 and TRBJ1-5; 8 bases match TRBD1. The length of the CDR3 is 15 residues. Trimming took 7 bases from V and 2 from J; bases not matched to a gene: 7. Germline CDR1 MNHNY, CDR2 SVGAGI (reference sequence). This CDR3 is CASIQGAEGNQPQHF. CDR3 nucleotide sequence: TGTGCCAGCATTCAGGGGGCAGAGGGCAATCAGCCCCAGCATTTT.